The following is a T cell receptor (beta chain) sequence with its context. Treatment given: randomized to nivolumab then ipilimumab (arm A) or the reverse (arm B). None of the patients previously received DNA-damaging chemotherapy. PBMC sorting kept live CD3+CD8+ cells without CD19 or CD56. This record belongs to a study of sequential checkpoint blockade in melanoma. Study-level background: Arm A got nivolumab then ipilimumab; arm B the reverse, 1:1. Maintenance nivolumab came after either treatment sequence.

The CDR3 consists of 13 residues. CDR1 is LNHDA, CDR2 SQIVND, per germline (reference sequence). Between the trimmed V and J ends, which lost 6 bases and 10 bases, there was a span of 16 bases. Profiling relied on immunoSEQ multiplex PCR, and the TCRdb table lists in-frame clones only, not all of them. The profile covers about 27,000 clones, with approximately 80% appearing a single time and roughly 13% taken by the ten largest. The TCR comes from a human donor with melanoma. The material sequenced was CD8+ T cells sorted from blood (inferred from file names), taken from a patient given nivolumab and ipilimumab in sequence. The rearrangement links TRBV19 to TRBJ2-1; possible D gene TRBD2, 6 bases. The CDR3 region is CASSGGAWREQFF. CDR3 DNA sequence: TGTGCCAGTAGCGGGGGTGCTTGGAGGGAGCAGTTCTTC. Full variable domain (outside the CDR3, taken from reference TRBV19 and TRBJ2-1): DGGITQSPKYLFRKEGQNVTLSCEQNLNHDAMYWYRQDPGQGLRLIYYSQIVNDFQKGDIAEGYSVSREKKESFPLTVTSAQKNPTAFYLCASSGGAWREQFFGPGTRLTVL.